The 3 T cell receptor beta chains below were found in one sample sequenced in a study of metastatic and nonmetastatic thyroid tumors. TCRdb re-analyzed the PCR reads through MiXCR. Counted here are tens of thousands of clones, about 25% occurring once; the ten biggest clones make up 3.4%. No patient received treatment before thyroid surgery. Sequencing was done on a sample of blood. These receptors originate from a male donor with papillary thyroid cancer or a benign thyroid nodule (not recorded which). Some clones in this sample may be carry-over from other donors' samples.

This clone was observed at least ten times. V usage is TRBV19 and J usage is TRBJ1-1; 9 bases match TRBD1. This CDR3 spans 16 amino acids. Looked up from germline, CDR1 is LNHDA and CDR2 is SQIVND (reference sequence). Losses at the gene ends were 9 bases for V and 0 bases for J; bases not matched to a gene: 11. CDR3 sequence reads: CASRTGANRMNTEAFF. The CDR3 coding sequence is TGTGCCAGCCGGACAGGGGCCAATCGTATGAACACTGAAGCTTTCTTT.

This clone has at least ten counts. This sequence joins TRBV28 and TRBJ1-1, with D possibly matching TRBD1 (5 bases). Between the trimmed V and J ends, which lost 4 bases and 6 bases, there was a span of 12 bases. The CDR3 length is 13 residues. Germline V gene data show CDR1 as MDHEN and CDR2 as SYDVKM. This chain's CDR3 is CASSYAGVAEAFF. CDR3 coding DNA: TGTGCCAGCAGTTATGCGGGGGTGGCTGAAGCTTTCTTT.

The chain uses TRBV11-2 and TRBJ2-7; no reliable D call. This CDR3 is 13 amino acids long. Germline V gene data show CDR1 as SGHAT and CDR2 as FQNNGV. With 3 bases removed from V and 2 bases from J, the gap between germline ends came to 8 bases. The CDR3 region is CASSLGRTYEQYF. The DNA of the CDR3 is TGTGCCAGCAGCTTGGGCCGGACCTACGAGCAGTACTTC.